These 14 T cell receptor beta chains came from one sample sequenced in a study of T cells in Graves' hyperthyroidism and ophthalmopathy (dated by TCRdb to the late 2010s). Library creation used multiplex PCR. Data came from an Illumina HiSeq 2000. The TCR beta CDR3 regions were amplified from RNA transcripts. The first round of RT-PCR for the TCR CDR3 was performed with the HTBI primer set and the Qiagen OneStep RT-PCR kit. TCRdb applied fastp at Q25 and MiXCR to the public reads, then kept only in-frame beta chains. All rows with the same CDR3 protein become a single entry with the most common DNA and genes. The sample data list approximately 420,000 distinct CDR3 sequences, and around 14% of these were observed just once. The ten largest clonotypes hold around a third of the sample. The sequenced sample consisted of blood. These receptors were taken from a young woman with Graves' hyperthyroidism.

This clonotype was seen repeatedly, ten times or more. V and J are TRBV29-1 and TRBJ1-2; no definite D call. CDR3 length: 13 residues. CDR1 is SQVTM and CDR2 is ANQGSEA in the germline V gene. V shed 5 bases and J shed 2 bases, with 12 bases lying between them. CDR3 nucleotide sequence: TGCAGCGTTATAATCCAGGAAAACTATGGCTACACCTTC. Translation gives CSVIIQENYGYTF.

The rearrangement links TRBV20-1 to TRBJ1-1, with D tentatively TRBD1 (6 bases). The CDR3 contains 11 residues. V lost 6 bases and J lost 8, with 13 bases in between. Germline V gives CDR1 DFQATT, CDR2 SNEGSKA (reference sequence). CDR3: CSAAGTPEAFF. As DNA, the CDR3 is TGCAGTGCCGCCGGGACACCCGAAGCTTTCTTT.

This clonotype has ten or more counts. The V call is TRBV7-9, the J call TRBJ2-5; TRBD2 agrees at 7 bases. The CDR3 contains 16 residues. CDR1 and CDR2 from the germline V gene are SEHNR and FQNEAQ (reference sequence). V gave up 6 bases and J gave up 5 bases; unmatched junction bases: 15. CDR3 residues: CASSSSPTSARETQYF. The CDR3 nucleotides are TGTGCCAGCAGTTCTTCCCCAACTAGCGCTAGGGAGACCCAGTACTTC.

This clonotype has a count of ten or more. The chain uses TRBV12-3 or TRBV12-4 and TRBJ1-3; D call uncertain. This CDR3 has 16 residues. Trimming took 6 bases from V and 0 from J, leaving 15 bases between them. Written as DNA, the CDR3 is TGTGCCAGCAGGGGTCTGGGCCGGGGCTCTGGAAACACCATATATTTT. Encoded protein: CASRGLGRGSGNTIYF.

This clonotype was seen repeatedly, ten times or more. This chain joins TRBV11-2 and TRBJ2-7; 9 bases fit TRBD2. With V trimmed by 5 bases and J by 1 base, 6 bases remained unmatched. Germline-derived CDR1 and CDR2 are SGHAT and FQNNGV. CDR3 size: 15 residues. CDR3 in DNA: TGTGCCAGCAGCCCGGGGACTAGCAATTCCTACGAGCAGTACTTC. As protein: CASSPGTSNSYEQYF.

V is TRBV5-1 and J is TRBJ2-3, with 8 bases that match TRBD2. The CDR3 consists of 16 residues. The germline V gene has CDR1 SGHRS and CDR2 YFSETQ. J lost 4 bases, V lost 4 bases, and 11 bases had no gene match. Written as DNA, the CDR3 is TGCGCCAGCAGCCTGGGAGTGGGACTAGAGGCAGATACGCAGTATTTT. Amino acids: CASSLGVGLEADTQYF. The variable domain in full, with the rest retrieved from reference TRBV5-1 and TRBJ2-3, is KAGVTQTPRYLIKTRGQQVTLSCSPISGHRSVSWYQQTPGQGLQFLFEYFSETQRNKGNFPGRFSGRQFSNSRSEMNVSTLELGDSALYLCASSLGVGLEADTQYFGPGTRLTVL.

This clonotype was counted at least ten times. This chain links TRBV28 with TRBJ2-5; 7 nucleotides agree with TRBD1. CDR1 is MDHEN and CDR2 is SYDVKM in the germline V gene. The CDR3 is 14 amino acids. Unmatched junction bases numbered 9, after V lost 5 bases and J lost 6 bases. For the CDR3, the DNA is TGTGCCAGCAGTACAGGGACAGCCGGTCAGACCCAGTACTTC. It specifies CASSTGTAGQTQYF.

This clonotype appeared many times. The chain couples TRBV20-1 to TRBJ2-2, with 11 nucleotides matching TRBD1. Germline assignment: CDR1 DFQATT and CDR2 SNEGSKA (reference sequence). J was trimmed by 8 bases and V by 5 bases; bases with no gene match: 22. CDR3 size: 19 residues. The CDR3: CSASALSLGQGATAGELFF. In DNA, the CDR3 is TGCAGTGCTTCTGCCCTTAGTTTAGGACAGGGGGCAACTGCGGGGGAGCTGTTTTTT.

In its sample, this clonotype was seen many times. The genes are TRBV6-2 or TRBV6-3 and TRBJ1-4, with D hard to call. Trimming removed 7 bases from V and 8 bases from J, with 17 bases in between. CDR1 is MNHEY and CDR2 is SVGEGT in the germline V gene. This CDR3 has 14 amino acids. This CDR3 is CASTQRLGGEKLFF. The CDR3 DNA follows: TGTGCCAGCACCCAAAGGCTAGGAGGCGAAAAACTGTTTTTT.

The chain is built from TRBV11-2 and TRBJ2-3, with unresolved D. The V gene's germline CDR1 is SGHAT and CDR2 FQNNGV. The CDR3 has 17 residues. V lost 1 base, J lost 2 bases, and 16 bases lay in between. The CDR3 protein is CASSLVTFGVPTDTQYF. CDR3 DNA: TGTGCCAGCAGCTTAGTCACCTTTGGGGTTCCCACAGATACGCAGTATTTT.

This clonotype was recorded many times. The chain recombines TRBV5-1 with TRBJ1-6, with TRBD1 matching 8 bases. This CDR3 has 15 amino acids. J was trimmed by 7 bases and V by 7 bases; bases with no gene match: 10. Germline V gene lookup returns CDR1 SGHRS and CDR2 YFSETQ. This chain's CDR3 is CASREDRGGNSPLHF. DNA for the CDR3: TGCGCCAGCCGAGAAGACAGGGGCGGAAATTCACCCCTCCACTTT.

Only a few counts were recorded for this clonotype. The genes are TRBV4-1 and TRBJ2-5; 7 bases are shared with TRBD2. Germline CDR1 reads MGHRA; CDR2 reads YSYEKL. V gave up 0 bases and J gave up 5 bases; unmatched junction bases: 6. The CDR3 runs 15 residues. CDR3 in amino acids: CASSQDMRGSETQYF. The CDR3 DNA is TGCGCCAGCAGCCAAGATATGCGCGGGAGTGAGACCCAGTACTTC.

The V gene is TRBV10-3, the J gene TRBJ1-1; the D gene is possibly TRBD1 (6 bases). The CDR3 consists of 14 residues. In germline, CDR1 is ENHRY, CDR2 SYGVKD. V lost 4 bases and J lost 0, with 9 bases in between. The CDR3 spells CAISARDMNTEAFF. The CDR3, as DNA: TGTGCCATCAGTGCCCGGGACATGAACACTGAAGCTTTCTTT.

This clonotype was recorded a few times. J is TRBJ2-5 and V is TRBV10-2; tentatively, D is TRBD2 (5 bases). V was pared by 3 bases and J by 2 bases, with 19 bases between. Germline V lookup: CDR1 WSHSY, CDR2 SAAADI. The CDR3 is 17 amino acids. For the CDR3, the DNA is TGCGCCAGCAGTGAATTTGAGGGAAGGGCGATACAAGAGACCCAGTACTTC. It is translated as CASSEFEGRAIQETQYF.